One and the same sample provided the 2 T cell receptor beta chains below, sequenced in a study of cytomegalovirus exposure and HLA in healthy donors. This PCR relied on a set of 60 Vbeta primers and 13 Jbeta primers. Sequenced by immunoSEQ multiplex PCR; TCRdb stores in-frame clones only, minus some. Among 70,000 to 90,000 clones, about 81% were seen once, and the ten largest hold 4% to 5%. Material: PBMCs. These receptors all come from a man in his sixties in good health and CMV-seronegative.

The rearrangement uses TRBV2 and TRBJ2-4; D perhaps matches TRBD1 (5 bases). The V end lost 1 base, the J end lost 0 bases, and 10 bases lay between the germline ends. The length of the CDR3 is 16 residues. Per the germline V gene, CDR1 is SNHLY and CDR2 is FYNNEI. In nucleotides, the CDR3 is TGTGCCAGCAGTGAAGGGACACTACTAGCCAAAAACATTCAGTACTTC. Its translation is CASSEGTLLAKNIQYF.

CDR3 nucleotides: TGTGCCATCAGAACAGGGGAGGTCTATGGCTACACCTTC. It is translated as CAIRTGEVYGYTF. This chain connects TRBV10-3 to TRBJ1-2; 7 bases match TRBD1. V was pared by 6 bases and J by 4 bases, with 5 bases of the junction left unmatched. Germline values: CDR1 ENHRY, CDR2 SYGVKD. The CDR3 runs 13 residues.